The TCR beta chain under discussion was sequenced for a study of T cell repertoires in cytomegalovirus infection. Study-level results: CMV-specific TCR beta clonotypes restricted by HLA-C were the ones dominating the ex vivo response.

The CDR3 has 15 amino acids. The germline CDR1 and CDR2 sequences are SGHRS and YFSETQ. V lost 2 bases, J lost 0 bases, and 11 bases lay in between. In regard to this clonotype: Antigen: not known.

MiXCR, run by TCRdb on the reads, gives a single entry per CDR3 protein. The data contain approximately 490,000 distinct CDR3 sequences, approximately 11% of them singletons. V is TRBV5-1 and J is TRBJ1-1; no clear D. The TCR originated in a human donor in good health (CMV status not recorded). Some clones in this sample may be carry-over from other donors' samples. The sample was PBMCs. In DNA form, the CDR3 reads TGCGCCAGCAGCTTAAACAGTAGGGTGAACACTGAAGCTTTCTTT. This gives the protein CASSLNSRVNTEAFF.